This TCR beta chain came from a study of shared clonotypes between healthy human individuals. As originally analysed: ImmunoSEQ output lacked quality scores and full-length reads, limiting matched filtering. Sequencing was performed with immunoSEQ multiplex PCR; in TCRdb, only in-frame clones are kept and a portion is missing. V and J calls plus clone size are reproduced from that table; the DNA served to infer D and trimming. Counted here are roughly 1.5 million clones, 95% to 99% occurring once; the ten biggest clones make up approximately 0.44%. Healthy and HIV-negative, the adult donors had no recent acute infections or vaccinations. This CDR3 is built from 15 residues. Germline V CDR1 and CDR2: GTSNPN, SVGIG (reference sequence). Trimming took 4 bases from V and 2 from J, leaving 17 bases between them.

What was sequenced was naive CD4+ T cells sorted from blood. Regarding subset: CD45RA+ positively selected. The chain combines TRBV30 with TRBJ1-2; a weak D match, TRBD1 (5 bases). The source of this sequence is a man aged 30 to 45 in good health. CDR3 region: CAWISGQTGNYGYTF. CDR3 nucleotides: TGTGCCTGGATTTCAGGACAAACTGGGAACTATGGCTACACCTTC.